A single sample is the source of the 22 T cell receptor beta chains below, sequenced in a study of blood T cell repertoires in COVID-19. Assay: immunoSEQ multiplex PCR; the TCRdb copy retains only in-frame clones and omits some. The sample contains approximately 190,000 clones, 80% to 90% of which appear only once. The sequencing input was peripheral blood. These receptors were taken from a woman in her seventies with active or convalescent COVID-19.

The J gene is TRBJ2-1, the V gene TRBV20-1; a weak D match, TRBD2 (6 bases). Germline V gives CDR1 DFQATT, CDR2 SNEGSKA (reference sequence). Trimming shortened V by 3 bases and J by 4 bases, and 22 bases separated the two germline ends. The CDR3 loop spans 17 amino acids. CDR3 loop: CSASREAGVGDYNEQFF. The CDR3 coding sequence is TGCAGTGCTAGTAGGGAGGCGGGTGTGGGCGATTACAATGAGCAGTTCTTC.

The V gene is TRBV28, the J gene TRBJ2-4; 9 nucleotides line up with TRBD2. The CDR3 consists of 15 residues. V was pared by 1 base and J by 8 bases, with 6 bases of the junction left unmatched. CDR1 is MDHEN and CDR2 is SYDVKM in the germline V gene. CDR3 sequence (DNA): TGTGCCAGCAGTTTATTTAGCGGGAGTCGTGACATTCAGTACTTC. It yields the protein CASSLFSGSRDIQYF.

This chain links TRBV4-1 with TRBJ2-1; tentatively, D is TRBD1 (6 bases). In germline, CDR1 is MGHRA, CDR2 YSYEKL. Trimming left V 2 bases short and J 9 bases short, with 14 bases between. The CDR3 contains 14 residues. CDR3 DNA: TGCGCCAGCAGCCAAACTCCAGGGGTCGGTGAGCAGTTCTTC. The encoded protein is CASSQTPGVGEQFF.

The chain's CDR3 is CASSSDSFNSPLHF. The CDR3 DNA sequence: TGTGCCAGCAGCTCAGACAGTTTCAATTCACCCCTCCACTTT. This sequence joins TRBV9 and TRBJ1-6; tentative D call: TRBD1 (5 bases). Trimming took 4 bases from V and 7 from J, leaving 12 bases between them. There are 14 residues in the CDR3. Germline V gene sequence: CDR1 SGDLS, CDR2 YYNGEE.

This chain joins TRBV28 and TRBJ2-3; D is possibly TRBD2 (5 bases). Trimming shortened V by 4 bases and J by 0 bases, and 14 bases separated the two germline ends. The CDR3 length is 16 residues. Germline V gene sequence: CDR1 MDHEN, CDR2 SYDVKM. CDR3 sequence: CASSSPRLSSTDTQYF. The CDR3, as DNA: TGTGCCAGCAGTTCCCCTAGACTATCTAGCACAGATACGCAGTATTTT.

The chain carries TRBV14 and TRBJ2-1; 9 bases line up with TRBD2. CDR1 is SGHDN, CDR2 FVKESK, per germline. CDR3 length equals 15 residues. V shed 1 base, J shed 4 bases, and the junction held 2 bases outside the gene matches. As DNA, the CDR3 is TGTGCCAGCAGCCAAGGGACTAGCGAGTACAATGAGCAGTTCTTC. Protein: CASSQGTSEYNEQFF. Together with reference TRBV14 and TRBJ2-1, the CDR3 gives the full variable domain: EAGVTQFPSHSVIEKGQTVTLRCDPISGHDNLYWYRRVMGKEIKFLLHFVKESKQDESGMPNNRFLAERTGGTYSTLKVQPAELEDSGVYFCASSQGTSEYNEQFFGPGTRLTVL.

The J gene is TRBJ1-1, the V gene TRBV7-9; tentatively, D is TRBD1 (5 bases). This CDR3 spans 12 amino acids. CDR1 and CDR2 from the germline V gene are SEHNR and FQNEAQ (reference sequence). V was pared by 5 bases and J by 11 bases, with 15 bases between. This CDR3 is CASSAIGGRAFF. In DNA, the CDR3 is TGTGCCAGCAGCGCCATTGGGGGGAGGGCTTTCTTT.

The rearrangement uses TRBV9 and TRBJ2-2; 7 nucleotides line up with TRBD2. CDR1 and CDR2 (germline): SGDLS, YYNGEE. V shed 0 bases, J shed 4 bases, and the junction held 6 bases outside the gene matches. The CDR3 loop spans 16 amino acids. The CDR3 DNA reads as TGTGCCAGCAGCGTAGGGCAGGGACTAATCACCGGGGAGCTGTTTTTT. Protein sequence: CASSVGQGLITGELFF. Full variable domain (missing parts from reference TRBV9 and TRBJ2-2): DSGVTQTPKHLITATGQRVTLRCSPRSGDLSVYWYQQSLDQGLQFLIQYYNGEERAKGNILERFSAQQFPDLHSELNLSSLELGDSALYFCASSVGQGLITGELFFGEGSRLTVL.

V is TRBV9 and J is TRBJ2-7; 8 bases align to TRBD2. Germline assignment: CDR1 SGDLS and CDR2 YYNGEE. V dropped 1 base and J dropped 2; count of bases not matched to a gene: 5. CDR3 length: 15 amino acids. The CDR3 sequence: CASSVYGTSAYEQYF. The CDR3 DNA is TGTGCCAGCAGCGTATACGGGACTAGTGCCTACGAGCAGTACTTC.

The DNA for the CDR3 is TGTGCCAGCTCATCTCAAGGACAGGGGGTGTATGGCTACACCTTC. Translation gives CASSSQGQGVYGYTF. The chain couples TRBV18 to TRBJ1-2, with 10 bases aligning to TRBD1. CDR1 is KGHSH and CDR2 is LQKENI in the germline V gene. The CDR3 is 15 residues long. The V gene end was trimmed by 5 bases and the J gene end by 5 bases; junction bases not matched to a gene: 8.

This clone has a handful of counts. V and J are TRBV2 and TRBJ2-3; 10 bases are shared with TRBD2. This CDR3 is built from 15 residues. Looked up from germline, CDR1 is SNHLY and CDR2 is FYNNEI. After removal of 6 bases from V and 6 bases from J, the junction contained 9 bases not matched to a gene. CDR3 residues: CASSVLAGAGDTQYF. The CDR3 DNA reads TGTGCCAGCAGCGTTCTAGCGGGAGCGGGGGATACGCAGTATTTT.

The chain joins TRBV6-5 to TRBJ1-3; TRBD1 is a possible D gene (6 bases). V lost 8 bases, J lost 3 bases, and 14 bases lay in between. In germline, CDR1 is MNHEY, CDR2 SVGAGI. There are 14 residues in the CDR3. The CDR3 nucleotides are TGTGCCAGCGGTACAGGGCCGGGTGGAAACACCATATATTTT. Protein: CASGTGPGGNTIYF.

V and J are TRBV24-1 and TRBJ2-5, with 9 positions matching TRBD1. Trimming removed 4 bases from V and 7 bases from J; junction bases left unmatched: 12. The CDR3 is 16 residues long. Germline CDR1 reads KGHDR; CDR2 reads SFDVKD. CDR3 loop: CATSDSTLQGAGTQYF. DNA for the CDR3: TGTGCCACCAGTGACTCCACCCTACAGGGGGCAGGGACCCAGTACTTC.

The J gene is TRBJ2-1, the V gene TRBV19; TRBD1 agrees at 8 bases. V dropped 2 bases and J dropped 10; count of bases not matched to a gene: 7. The germline CDR1 and CDR2 sequences are LNHDA and SQIVND (reference sequence). The CDR3 covers 14 residues. The CDR3 region has the DNA TGTGCCAGTAGTATATCCAGGGGGCCGGGAGAGCAGTTCTTC. Its protein is CASSISRGPGEQFF. The complete variable domain, with remaining parts taken from reference TRBV19 and TRBJ2-1, reads DGGITQSPKYLFRKEGQNVTLSCEQNLNHDAMYWYRQDPGQGLRLIYYSQIVNDFQKGDIAEGYSVSREKKESFPLTVTSAQKNPTAFYLCASSISRGPGEQFFGPGTRLTVL.

The chain joins TRBV6-6 to TRBJ1-1, with TRBD1 matching 8 bases. This CDR3 spans 13 amino acids. V shed 7 bases, J shed 3 bases, and the junction held 4 bases outside the gene matches. Germline V gene sequence: CDR1 MNHNY, CDR2 SVGAGI (reference sequence). The CDR3 DNA is TGTGCCAGCAATCAGGGGGCGTACACTGAAGCTTTCTTT. Protein: CASNQGAYTEAFF.

This sequence joins TRBV21-1 and TRBJ2-1; TRBD2 is the table's D call, not checked against the DNA. TRBV21-1 is an annotated pseudogene. CDR3 size: 10 residues. This CDR3 reads CASSPKTGFF. For the CDR3, the DNA is TGTGCCAGCAGCCCGAAGACGGGGTTCTTC.

The table lists this clone with a count of one. The rearrangement joins TRBV20-1 to TRBJ2-1; D is perhaps TRBD2 (5 bases). The V end was cut by 5 bases, the J end by 6 bases, with 11 bases between. This CDR3 is 12 amino acids long. The germline V gene has CDR1 DFQATT and CDR2 SNEGSKA (reference sequence). As DNA, the CDR3 is TGCAGTGCTGGTGGACTGAGCAATGAGCAGTTCTTC. Translating it yields CSAGGLSNEQFF.

The J gene is TRBJ2-2, the V gene TRBV9; 10 positions match TRBD2. The germline gives CDR1 SGDLS, CDR2 YYNGEE. The CDR3 contains 15 residues. J gave up 6 bases and V 0 bases, and 2 bases lay outside the gene matches. For the CDR3, the DNA is TGTGCCAGCAGCGTAGCGAGCGGGAGGGCCGGGGAGCTGTTTTTT. Translation gives CASSVASGRAGELFF. The full variable domain, in which reference TRBV9 and TRBJ2-2 provide the parts outside the CDR3, is DSGVTQTPKHLITATGQRVTLRCSPRSGDLSVYWYQQSLDQGLQFLIQYYNGEERAKGNILERFSAQQFPDLHSELNLSSLELGDSALYFCASSVASGRAGELFFGEGSRLTVL.

The chain employs TRBV30 and TRBJ2-5; the D gene is possibly TRBD2 (6 bases). CDR3 length: 13 residues. The germline V gene encodes CDR1 GTSNPN and CDR2 SVGIG (reference sequence). Trimming left V 4 bases short and J 4 bases short, with 13 bases between. This chain's CDR3 is CAWISPGGETQYF. CDR3 sequence (DNA): TGTGCCTGGATCTCTCCCGGGGGAGAGACCCAGTACTTC.

This chain links TRBV6-6 with TRBJ1-1, with D tentatively TRBD1 (5 bases). The CDR3 runs to 12 residues. Germline V gene sequence: CDR1 MNHNY, CDR2 SVGAGI (reference sequence). Trimming removed 5 bases at V and 6 bases at J, with 10 bases between. The DNA for the CDR3 is TGTGCCAGCAGTACTTGGGGGGCTGAAGCTTTCTTT. Protein product: CASSTWGAEAFF.

This chain connects TRBV2 to TRBJ2-7; 8 bases agree with TRBD1. The CDR3 extends over 14 amino acids. V lost 7 bases and J lost 7; bases outside the gene matches: 12. Germline V lookup: CDR1 SNHLY, CDR2 FYNNEI. CDR3 sequence reads: CASNLGQGAGEQYF. The CDR3 DNA reads TGTGCCAGCAACCTAGGACAGGGAGCAGGGGAGCAGTACTTC.

The V gene is TRBV14, the J gene TRBJ1-6; 7 bases match TRBD1. CDR3 length: 14 residues. Unmatched junction bases numbered 2, after V lost 4 bases and J lost 5 bases. Per germline, CDR1 SGHDN and CDR2 FVKESK. The CDR3 protein is CASSRDRNNSPLHF. CDR3 nucleotides: TGTGCCAGCAGCCGGGACAGAAATAATTCACCCCTCCACTTT.